This T cell receptor beta chain came from a study of T cell responses to AZD1222 COVID-19 vaccine. Study findings and constraints: The donor group comprised mostly white British people and more females; the analysis possibly underestimated clonal diversity. Scientists sampled the repertoires only once the peak T cell response had passed. Just a handful of AZD1222 recipients were seropositive at baseline.

TCRdb's copy holds only in-frame clones and misses some; the assay was immunoSEQ multiplex PCR. This sample has around 150,000 clones, with about 90% found just once. A word on this clone: Its matching antigen is unknown.

Unmatched junction bases numbered 5, after V lost 4 bases and J lost 7 bases. Germline V gene sequence: CDR1 KGHSH, CDR2 LQKENI. This CDR3 spans 16 amino acids. Sequencing was performed on peripheral blood, taken 28 days after the second dose of the MenACWY control vaccine. The sequence derives from an adult who received the MenACWY meningococcal vaccine as a control. This chain connects TRBV18 to TRBJ2-1, with TRBD2 identical over 15 bases. As DNA, the CDR3 is TGTGCCAGCTCACGAATGGGACTAGCGGGGGGAAATGAGCAGTTCTTC. Its protein product is CASSRMGLAGGNEQFF.